The 28 T cell receptor beta chains below all came from one sample that was sequenced in a study of long-term antiretroviral therapy in people with HIV. A v3.0 immunoSEQ assay was performed at survey level. TCRdb's copy holds only in-frame clones and misses some; the assay was immunoSEQ multiplex PCR. The sample consists of some 43,000 clones, roughly 86% of them appearing once. The material was unsorted PBMCs, obtained 0.1 years before starting antiretroviral therapy. The receptors come from a woman aged 50 to 65 with HIV.

This clone showed up just a few times. J is TRBJ1-2 and V is TRBV19; no clear D gene. The CDR3 has 13 amino acids. CDR1 LNHDA and CDR2 SQIVND come from the germline V gene (reference sequence). V lost 1 base and J 4 bases, leaving 7 bases between the germline ends. The DNA of the CDR3 is TGTGCCAGTAGTATAGGGCAGATCTATGGCTACACCTTC. It encodes CASSIGQIYGYTF.

The chain employs TRBV9 and TRBJ1-5; the D is unclear. The germline CDR1 and CDR2 sequences are SGDLS and YYNGEE. V lost 3 bases and J 0 bases, leaving 10 bases between the germline ends. The CDR3 runs to 15 residues. The CDR3 nucleotides read TGTGCCAGCAGCGCCACGTATAGTAGCAATCAGCCCCAGCATTTT. Protein product: CASSATYSSNQPQHF.

This rearrangement joins TRBV4-1 to TRBJ1-1; possible D gene TRBD1, 5 bases. The length of the CDR3 is 13 residues. Germline CDR1 is MGHRA and CDR2 is YSYEKL. The V end lost 3 bases, the J end lost 5 bases, and 10 bases lay between the germline ends. DNA of the CDR3: TGCGCCAGCAGCCAGTCAGGGTTAACTGAAGCTTTCTTT. This sequence encodes CASSQSGLTEAFF.

The chain carries TRBV9 and TRBJ2-1; 11 bases agree with TRBD2. CDR1 and CDR2 (germline): SGDLS, YYNGEE. The CDR3 runs 18 residues. V dropped 0 bases and J dropped 4; count of bases not matched to a gene: 9. The CDR3 loop reads CASSVAGLAGGLYNEQFF. The CDR3 DNA is TGTGCCAGCAGCGTAGCTGGGCTAGCGGGGGGCCTATACAATGAGCAGTTCTTC.

The V and J genes are TRBV18 and TRBJ1-4; D is ambiguous. CDR3 length: 14 residues. Trimming took off 0 bases at V and 4 bases at J, with 6 bases between the two ends. Germline-derived CDR1 and CDR2 are KGHSH and LQKENI. The CDR3 bases are TGTGCCAGCTCACCACCTCCGGATAATGAAAAACTGTTTTTT. As protein: CASSPPPDNEKLFF. The entire variable domain, with the rest obtained from reference TRBV18 and TRBJ1-4, is as follows: NAGVMQNPRHLVRRRGQEARLRCSPMKGHSHVYWYRQLPEEGLKFMVYLQKENIIDESGMPKERFSAEFPKEGPSILRIQQVVRGDSAAYFCASSPPPDNEKLFFGSGTQLSVL.

The genes are TRBV7-2 and TRBJ2-2; D is unclear. Trimming left V 6 bases short and J 2 bases short, with 13 bases between. CDR1 is SGHTA, CDR2 FQGNSA, per germline. The CDR3 consists of 15 residues. The CDR3 DNA reads as TGTGCCAGCAGTTCTGGCCTGGTAAACACCGGGGAGCTGTTTTTT. As protein: CASSSGLVNTGELFF.

The chain carries TRBV25-1 and TRBJ1-4; tentative D call: TRBD1 (5 bases). Germline CDR1 reads MGHDK; CDR2 reads SYGVNS. CDR3 length: 14 residues. Trimming took off 6 bases at V and 7 bases at J, with 15 bases between the two ends. The CDR3 region is CASSPMGGFEKLFF. The CDR3 DNA reads as TGTGCCAGCAGCCCAATGGGGGGGTTTGAAAAACTGTTTTTT.

The chain carries TRBV2 and TRBJ2-7; TRBD2 matches 11 bases. The CDR3 runs to 15 residues. Germline assignment: CDR1 SNHLY and CDR2 FYNNEI. The V and J ends lost 5 bases and 5 bases, in that order; junction bases with no gene match: 8. The CDR3 loop is CASSISTSGVHEQYF. CDR3 nucleotide sequence: TGTGCCAGCAGTATATCGACTAGCGGGGTCCACGAGCAGTACTTC.

The chain joins TRBV6-5 to TRBJ1-4, with D possibly being TRBD1 (5 bases). The CDR3 totals 16 residues. The germline V gene has CDR1 MNHEY and CDR2 SVGAGI. V was trimmed by 0 bases and J by 6 bases, leaving 14 bases between them. The CDR3 loop reads CASSYSVQGIYEKLFF. The CDR3 coding sequence is TGTGCCAGCAGTTACTCGGTGCAGGGAATATATGAAAAACTGTTTTTT.

The V and J genes are TRBV12-2 and TRBJ1-1; TRBD1 is the table's D call, not checked against the DNA. TRBV12-2 counts as a pseudogene. The CDR3 has 12 amino acids. DNA of the CDR3: TGTGCAAGTCGCCCAGATATCGACAGGGGCCTCTTT. This sequence encodes CASRPDIDRGLF.

The V and J genes are TRBV5-4 and TRBJ1-1; D unclear. Germline V lookup: CDR1 SGHNT, CDR2 YYREEE (reference sequence). The CDR3 covers 14 residues. Between the trimmed V and J ends, which lost 4 bases and 1 base, there was a span of 11 bases. The CDR3 is CASSPPAGNTEAFF. The CDR3 bases are TGTGCCAGCAGCCCTCCGGCGGGGAACACTGAAGCTTTCTTT.

V is TRBV9 and J is TRBJ2-1; 8 nucleotides align to TRBD1. CDR1 is SGDLS and CDR2 is YYNGEE in the germline V gene. The trim removed 3 bases at V and 8 bases at J, leaving 10 bases unmatched. The CDR3 has 15 amino acids. Here the CDR3 reads CASSATGVLAYEQFF. For the CDR3, the DNA is TGTGCCAGCAGCGCGACAGGGGTGTTGGCATATGAGCAGTTCTTC. The complete variable domain, with remaining parts taken from reference TRBV9 and TRBJ2-1, reads DSGVTQTPKHLITATGQRVTLRCSPRSGDLSVYWYQQSLDQGLQFLIQYYNGEERAKGNILERFSAQQFPDLHSELNLSSLELGDSALYFCASSATGVLAYEQFFGPGTRLTVL.

The chain carries TRBV6-6 and TRBJ1-5; TRBD1 might be the D (6 bases). Trimming took off 10 bases at V and 0 bases at J, with 13 bases between the two ends. CDR1 and CDR2 from the germline V gene are MNHNY and SVGAGI (reference sequence). The CDR3 spans 14 residues. CDR3 loop: CATTTGSSNQPQHF. The CDR3 region has the DNA TGTGCCACCACTACAGGGAGTAGCAATCAGCCCCAGCATTTT.

The chain joins TRBV21-1 to TRBJ1-4; the DNA was not used to check the table's D call, TRBD1. TRBV21-1 is tagged as a pseudogene. CDR3 size: 18 residues. The chain's CDR3 is CASSQGNTRQGKQEKLFF. The CDR3 coding sequence is TGTGCCAGCAGCCAAGGCAATACTAGACAGGGTAAACAGGAAAAACTGTTTTTT.

This chain links TRBV14 with TRBJ2-3, with TRBD2 as a possible D gene (5 bases). Germline V CDR1 and CDR2: SGHDN, FVKESK. Trimming pared 0 bases from V and 2 bases from J, leaving 9 bases between. The CDR3 has 15 residues. CDR3 DNA sequence: TGTGCCAGCAGCCAAGATCCGGGAAACACAGATACGCAGTATTTT. This codes for CASSQDPGNTDTQYF.

This clone was observed a single time. This chain links TRBV4-2 with TRBJ1-5; D not certain. Germline values: CDR1 LGHNA, CDR2 YNFKEQ. Trimming stripped 3 bases from V and 4 bases from J, with 13 bases between. This CDR3 is built from 15 residues. The CDR3, as DNA: TGTGCCAGCAGCCAGTCTCAGTTCGATAATCAGCCCCAGCATTTT. This gives the protein CASSQSQFDNQPQHF.

The rearrangement joins TRBV9 to TRBJ2-7, with D perhaps matching TRBD1 (6 bases). The V end was cut by 2 bases, the J end by 3 bases, with 9 bases between. Germline V CDR1 and CDR2: SGDLS, YYNGEE. The CDR3 loop spans 13 amino acids. The CDR3 bases are TGTGCCAGCAGCGTGGGACATCTCTACGAGCAGTACTTC. Its translation: CASSVGHLYEQYF.

The chain links TRBV7-3 to TRBJ2-1; 8 nucleotides align to TRBD2. In germline, CDR1 is SGHTA, CDR2 FQGTGA. The ends lost 5 bases at V and 7 bases at J; junction bases unmatched: 13. The CDR3 runs to 16 residues. For the CDR3, the DNA is TGTGCCAGCAGCCCCGGGCGGCTAGCGGGTGGTAATGAGCAGTTCTTC. Translating gives CASSPGRLAGGNEQFF.

This clone was recorded a few times. The rearrangement joins TRBV2 to TRBJ1-1; weak D call: TRBD1 (5 bases). Per the germline V gene, CDR1 is SNHLY and CDR2 is FYNNEI. Trimming cost V 4 bases and J 3 bases, with 12 bases left between them. CDR3 length equals 14 residues. For the CDR3, the DNA is TGTGCCAGCAGTGCCCCTCCGGGGGACACTGAAGCTTTCTTT. This sequence encodes CASSAPPGDTEAFF.

The chain employs TRBV27 and TRBJ1-1; no reliable D call. Trimming removed 2 bases from V and 4 bases from J, with 17 bases in between. CDR1 and CDR2 (germline): MNHEY, SMNVEV (reference sequence). The CDR3 covers 16 residues. The CDR3 spells CASSLLFHRGSTEAFF. CDR3 bases: TGTGCCAGCAGTTTACTTTTTCATCGGGGTAGCACTGAAGCTTTCTTT.

The CDR3 sequence is CASSFRTGGRETQYF. CDR3 nucleotides: TGCGCCAGCAGCTTTAGGACAGGGGGCCGAGAGACCCAGTACTTC. This chain connects TRBV5-1 to TRBJ2-5; 11 bases align to TRBD1. V lost 2 bases and J lost 4; bases outside the gene matches: 4. Germline V gives CDR1 SGHRS, CDR2 YFSETQ. The CDR3 extends over 15 amino acids.

The chain combines TRBV2 with TRBJ1-5; D might be TRBD1 (6 bases). V was pared by 3 bases and J by 4 bases, with 13 bases between. This CDR3 contains 15 residues. Germline CDR1 and CDR2: SNHLY and FYNNEI. The DNA of the CDR3 is TGTGCCAGCAGTGAGGAGGGGGTGGGTAATCAGCCCCAGCATTTT. It yields the protein CASSEEGVGNQPQHF.

This clone was seen a handful of times. This chain connects TRBV19 to TRBJ1-2; a possible D gene is TRBD1 (6 bases). The CDR3 is 16 residues long. Per germline, CDR1 LNHDA and CDR2 SQIVND (reference sequence). Trimming removed 5 bases from V and 6 bases from J, with 22 bases in between. CDR3: CASSLLFGTPTDGYTF. The CDR3 nucleotides read TGTGCCAGTAGTTTATTGTTCGGGACACCAACGGATGGCTACACCTTC.

The rearrangement joins TRBV13 to TRBJ2-1; 11 bases map to TRBD1. V lost 3 bases and J lost 5; bases outside the gene matches: 9. This CDR3 is built from 17 residues. The germline V gene has CDR1 PRHDT and CDR2 FYEKMQ (reference sequence). The CDR3 DNA is TGTGCCAGCAGCTTTCGGACAGGGGGCTTTCCTGACAATGAGCAGTTCTTC. It codes for CASSFRTGGFPDNEQFF.

V and J are TRBV18 and TRBJ1-4; maybe TRBD1 (5 bases). Germline CDR1 KGHSH, CDR2 LQKENI. The CDR3 is made up of 13 amino acids. V lost 3 bases and J lost 8, with 10 bases in between. The CDR3 sequence is CASSPGTGEKLFF. The CDR3 DNA reads TGTGCCAGCTCACCTGGGACGGGCGAAAAACTGTTTTTT.

The chain links TRBV6-6 to TRBJ1-4; 10 bases map to TRBD1. CDR1 and CDR2 (germline): MNHNY, SVGAGI (reference sequence). The ends lost 5 bases at V and 10 bases at J; junction bases unmatched: 7. This CDR3 region has 14 residues. The CDR3 reads CASSQDRGQGKLFF. The CDR3 coding sequence is TGTGCCAGCAGTCAAGACAGGGGGCAGGGAAAACTGTTTTTT.

Regarding this clone: Compared with germline, one end of the junction differs, possibly owing to a read error. The chain employs TRBV7-9 and TRBJ1-5, with D possibly TRBD1 on 6 matching bases. Germline V gene lookup returns CDR1 SEHNR and CDR2 FQNEAQ (reference sequence). The CDR3 spans 12 residues. The CDR3 DNA is TGTGCCGGCAGTGCAGGGGTTGGGCCCCAGCATTTT. Translation: CAGSAGVGPQHF. The full variable domain, rest sourced from reference TRBV7-9 and TRBJ1-5, is DTGVSQNPRHKITKRGQNVTFRCDPISEHNRLYWYRQTLGQGPEFLTYFQNEAQLEKSRLLSDRFSAERPKGSFSTLEIQRTEQGDSAMYLCAGSAGVGPQHFGDGTRLSIL.

J is TRBJ2-5 and V is TRBV10-1; TRBD1 matches at 11 bases. Germline lookup yields CDR1 WNHNN and CDR2 SYGVQD (reference sequence). The CDR3 runs 15 residues. The J segment lost 1 base and the V segment lost 6 bases, leaving 4 bases of the junction unmatched. DNA of the CDR3: TGCGCCAGCAGCACCGGGACAGGGGGCCAAGAGACCCAGTACTTC. Protein: CASSTGTGGQETQYF.